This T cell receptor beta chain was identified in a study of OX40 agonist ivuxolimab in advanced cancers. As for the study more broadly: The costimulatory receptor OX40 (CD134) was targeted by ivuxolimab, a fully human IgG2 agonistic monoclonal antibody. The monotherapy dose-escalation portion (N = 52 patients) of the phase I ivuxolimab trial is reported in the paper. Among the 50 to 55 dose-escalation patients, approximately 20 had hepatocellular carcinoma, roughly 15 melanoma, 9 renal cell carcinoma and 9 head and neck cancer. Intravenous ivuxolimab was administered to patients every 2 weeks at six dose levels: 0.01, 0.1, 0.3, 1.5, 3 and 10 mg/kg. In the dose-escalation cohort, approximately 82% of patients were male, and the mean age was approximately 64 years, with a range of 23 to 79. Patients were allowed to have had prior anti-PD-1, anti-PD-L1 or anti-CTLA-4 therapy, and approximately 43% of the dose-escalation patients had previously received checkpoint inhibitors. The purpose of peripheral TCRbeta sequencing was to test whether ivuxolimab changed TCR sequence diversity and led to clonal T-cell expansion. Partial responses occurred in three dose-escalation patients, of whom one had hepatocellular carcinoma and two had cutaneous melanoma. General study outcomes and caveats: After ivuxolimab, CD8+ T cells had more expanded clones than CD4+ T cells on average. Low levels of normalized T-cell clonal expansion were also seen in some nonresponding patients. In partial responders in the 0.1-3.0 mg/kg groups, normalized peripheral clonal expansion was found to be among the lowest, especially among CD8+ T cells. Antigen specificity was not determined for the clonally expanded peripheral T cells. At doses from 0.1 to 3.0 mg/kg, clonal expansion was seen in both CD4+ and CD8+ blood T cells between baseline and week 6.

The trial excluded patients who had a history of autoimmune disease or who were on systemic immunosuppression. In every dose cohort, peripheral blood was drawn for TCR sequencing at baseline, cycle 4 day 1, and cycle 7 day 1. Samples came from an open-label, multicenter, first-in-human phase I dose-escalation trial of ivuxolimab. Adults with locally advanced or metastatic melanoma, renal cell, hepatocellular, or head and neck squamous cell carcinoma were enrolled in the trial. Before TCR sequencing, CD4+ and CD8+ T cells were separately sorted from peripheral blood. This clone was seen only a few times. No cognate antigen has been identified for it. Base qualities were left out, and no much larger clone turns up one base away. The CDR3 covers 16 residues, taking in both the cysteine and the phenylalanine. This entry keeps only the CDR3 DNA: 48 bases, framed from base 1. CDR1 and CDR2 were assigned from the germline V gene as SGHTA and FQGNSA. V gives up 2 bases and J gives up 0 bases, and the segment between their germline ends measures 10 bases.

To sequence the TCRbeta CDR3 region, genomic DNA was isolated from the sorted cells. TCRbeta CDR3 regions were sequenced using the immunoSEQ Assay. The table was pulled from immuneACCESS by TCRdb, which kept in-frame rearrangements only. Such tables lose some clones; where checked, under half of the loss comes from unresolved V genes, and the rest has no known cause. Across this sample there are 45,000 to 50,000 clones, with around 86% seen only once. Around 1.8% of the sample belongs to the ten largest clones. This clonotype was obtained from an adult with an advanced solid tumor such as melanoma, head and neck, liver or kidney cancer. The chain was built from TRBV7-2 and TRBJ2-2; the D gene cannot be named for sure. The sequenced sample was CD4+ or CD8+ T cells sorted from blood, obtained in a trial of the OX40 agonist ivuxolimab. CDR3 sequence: CASSLWGSSNTGELFF. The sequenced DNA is TGTGCCAGCAGCTTATGGGGTTCCTCGAACACCGGGGAGCTGTTTTTT.